The source of this T cell receptor (beta chain) is a study of cytomegalovirus exposure and HLA in healthy donors (dated by TCRdb to about 2017). For context, the study as a whole: According to an earlier analysis of several hundred of the donors, 150 million to 200 million T cells yielded 117 million unique TCR beta sequences and about 300 Gb of sequence data. An early release that covered about 600 HLA-typed donors contained approximately 300 gigabases of sequencing data and 75 million to 100 million unique TCR sequences. The genetic ancestry cluster associated with self-reported Caucasian donors included roughly four fifths of the roughly 360 genotyped donors. The study aimed to test whether cataloging public T cell receptors could reveal signatures of past pathogen exposure. The T cell repertoires of under 700 subjects were profiled by immunosequencing and related to cytomegalovirus serostatus. In addition to the first cohort of around 670 subjects, a separate validation cohort of 120 different subjects was used. To predict cytomegalovirus infection status, the study combined high-throughput TCR immunosequencing, statistical association of individual TCRs with disease status, and machine learning. A later analysis re-analyzed previously published TCR beta repertoires from 666 donors and added high-resolution HLA genotyping to study TCR occurrence patterns. The later analysis used no new phenotypic data to find candidate immune exposures, relying instead on TCR beta sequences and their occurrence across donors. In an earlier analysis of 500 to 650 of the donors, high-throughput TCR beta sequencing was used to judge whether each TCR beta V gene segment behaved as functional or pseudogenic. Donor age, sex, ethnicity and CMV serostatus were collected together with the repertoire data. A later genetic analysis took genome-wide SNP genotypes for about 55% of the 666 donors and used that subset as a discovery cohort. Every repertoire in the discovery cohort had been generated on one and the same sequencing platform. HLA typing covered class I and class II loci at four-digit resolution. The number of typed donors differed by locus: roughly 620-640 for A, B, C, DRB1 and DQB1; 522 for DQA1; 606 for DPA1; and 450 to 480 for DPB1. Several DR-DQ haplotypes were handled as single units for association and clustering because linkage in the cohort was strong. On average, roughly 250,000 unique TCR beta nucleotide sequences were sequenced per donor among 398 genotyped donors of the cohort, with 15% to 20% of those sequences being non-productive. Findings and caveats that apply to the study as a whole: Because the 87-base-pair reads could not distinguish some IMGT-functional V segments, including TRBV6-2 and TRBV6-3, those segments were excluded. Specific HLA alleles were associated with 16,951 TCR beta sequences at a false discovery rate of 0.05 in a later analysis. It was suggested by the authors that the approach could potentially be generalized to other disease states and immunological phenotypes. In a later analysis, HLA-associated TCR beta chains showed more clonal expansion and lower generation probabilities than non-associated chains that were equally common. This cohort had only TCR beta chains sequenced, and the lack of alpha or paired-chain data limited which features could be detected. In vitro tests confirmed that a few of the cytomegalovirus-associated TCR beta chains recognize cytomegalovirus antigens. According to a later genetic analysis, donors in an Asian-associated ancestry cluster had fewer N-insertions in productive TCRs than the roughly 670-donor mean. In a later genetic analysis, a missense DCLRE1C variant was associated with V-gene and J-gene trimming of TCR beta chains, and the association was replicated in an independent cohort. CMV serostatus was the only immune exposure information available for the cohort. The classifier was reported to diagnose cytomegalovirus status with high specificity and sensitivity in both the original cohort and the validation cohort. Roughly uniform sequencing depth across donors was assumed in presence/absence analyses, although this assumption may not hold. In the study, around 160 TCR beta chains were listed as associated with cytomegalovirus. Several of the top co-occurrence clusters appeared to be linked to parvovirus B19, influenza, CMV and Epstein-Barr virus, according to a later analysis. When HLA alleles, especially DR and DQ, strongly co-occurred, TCR associations were difficult to assign to individual alleles. Approximately 16 rarely observed V segments, including chromosome 9 orphons, were excluded from the earlier analysis of some 590 of the donors because counts were too low. Most CMV-associated TCR beta chains appeared to be HLA-restricted in a later analysis, and the HLA associations seemed to be driven largely by CMV exposure. A group of highly shared sequence variants was considered likely to be a technical artifact of the sequencing pipeline. Broadly in line with IMGT annotations, most TCR beta V segments showed up in productive rearrangements about 87% or about 30% of the time in an earlier analysis of several hundred of the donors. Because HLA typing was unavailable for some donors at each locus, only the typed subset was used in association tests. According to a later analysis, TCR association rates differed among HLA loci, with DRB1 alleles showing the most associated TCRs and HLA-C alleles showing the fewest. A further reported finding was that TCR beta sequences accurately predicted the HLA-A and HLA-B alleles for most subjects in the first cohort. Linkage disequilibrium might explain the correlated functional status among segregating V segments, but an unknown experimental factor could not be excluded. Most TCR sequences were seen in very few donors, while some public TCRs were found in many individuals.

Counted from cysteine to phenylalanine, this CDR3 has 15 amino acids. The CDR3 DNA has 45 bases and is translated from base 1. From the germline V gene, CDR1 is MNHEY and CDR2 is SVGAGI. V ends up 4 bases short and J 3 bases short, with an unmatched junction base count of 6. About this clone: Its antigen is not yet known. Per-base qualities were not stored, and no clone one base away is much larger.

The cohort consisted of hundreds of healthy bone marrow donors. Cohort members were all nominally healthy when sampled, although unrecorded immune exposures were likely present. The donor tested CMV seronegative and was one of the 352 seronegative cohort members. A peripheral blood sample was provided by each donor, and peripheral blood mononuclear cells were used for TCR beta sequencing. The Qiagen DNeasy Blood Extraction Kit was used to extract genomic DNA from the blood cell samples. The library was generated by the immunoSEQ multiplex PCR assay. For the multiplex PCR, a mixture combining 60 forward primers for TCR Vbeta segments and 13 reverse primers for TCR Jbeta segments was used. The CDR3 region of rearranged TCR beta genes was amplified from genomic DNA with a multiplex PCR assay. The amplified TCR beta libraries were sequenced on the Illumina HiSeq System as 87-base-pair reads. As for the authors' bioinformatics: A later analysis counted 65 million to 90 million unique TCR beta chains across the 600 to 850 repertoires, and 10 million to 12 million of these chains were shared by at least two donors. Raw reads were error-corrected and collapsed into unique sequences with a nearest-neighbor algorithm that merged closely related sequences to remove PCR and sequencing errors. CDR3 sequences were aligned to IMGT reference sequences to assign V, D and J gene segments. Each retained sequence needed at least a six-nucleotide match to both a V gene segment and a J gene segment. A rearrangement was called productive if the CDR3 had no stop codons and remained in frame with V and J, and every other rearrangement was called non-productive. Following IMGT convention, CDR3 was defined as the stretch from the second conserved V-encoded cysteine to the conserved J-encoded phenylalanine. In an earlier analysis of just under 600 of the donors, sequences lacking an unambiguous match to a single V gene segment were excluded. In an earlier analysis of more than 500 of the donors, a V segment was called functional when productive rearrangements were above 56.7%, and segregating when the standard deviation between donors exceeded 5%. To diagnose cytomegalovirus status from the catalog of TCR beta chain sequences, a statistical classification framework was built. V and J gene assignment, in a later analysis, came from comparing TCR nucleotide sequences with IMGT/GENE-DB human TR gene sequences. The TCRdist pipeline was used in a later analysis to assign CDR3 sequences and most-parsimonious VDJ recombination scenarios. A later analysis defined each TCR beta chain by its CDR3 amino acid sequence plus V-gene family, and excluded reads lacking a unique V-gene family. A later analysis removed 550 to 650 highly shared, low-generation-probability nucleotide sequences to deal with suspected cross-contamination and a sequencing artifact. A later analysis calculated a clonal expansion index for each public chain from normalized within-repertoire ranks of inferred template counts. In a later analysis, generation probabilities were computed using a VDJ recombination model fitted to out-of-frame rearrangements, and the results were checked against IGoR. Hypergeometric tests were used in a later analysis to score TCR-TCR, TCR-HLA and TCR-CMV co-occurrence, with a repertoire-size bias correction applied to the TCR pairs. A later analysis estimated false discovery rates by permuting HLA or CMV assignments 20 times. In a later analysis, co-occurring TCRs were grouped using DBSCAN, with TCRdist sequence similarity added in when clustering inside HLA-allele-positive subsets. Repertoires with fewer than 30,000 or more than 120,000 public chains were left out of co-occurrence clustering, as were five repertoires with anomalous nucleotide sharing. This is the immuneACCESS table as TCRdb keeps it, with only in-frame sequences that have V and J called. A part of the clones is gone; compared with another copy, unresolved V genes explain less than half, and the rest is unexplained. V, J and clone size derive from that table, while D and trimming were established from the DNA sequence. The sample table contains about 150,000 clones; only one count was recorded for 74% of them. The ten largest make up around 1.9% of the sample.

Recombination connected TRBV6-5 to TRBJ2-1, with 7 bases matching TRBD1. Sequences were obtained from PBMCs. This sequence was found in a young man in good health and CMV-seronegative. In nucleotide form, the sequence is TGTGCCAGCAGTTCAGACAGGGACGGCTACAATGAGCAGTTCTTC. This is translated as CASSSDRDGYNEQFF.